These T cell receptor beta chains were read from a single sample in a study of T cell repertoires in cytomegalovirus infection. One entry per CDR3 protein results from TCRdb running MiXCR on the reads. In the table there are roughly 230,000 distinct CDR3 sequences, 15% to 20% of which are singletons. Sequencing used CD8+ T cells from PBMCs. The source of these receptors is a human donor in good health (CMV status not recorded). Some clones in this sample may be carry-over from other donors' samples. Both conserved end residues are part of each CDR3.

v_call cdr3_aa
TRBV5-5 CASSLGTGDYTEAFF
TRBV7-9 CASSGQGAAKNIQYF
TRBV29-1 CSAGAAYEQYF
TRBV12-3/TRBV12-4 CASSLDQPNQPQHF
TRBV7-9 CASSLESQPQHF
TRBV7-2 CASRTGDSPLHF
TRBV7-8 CASSICGSGSSYNEQFF
TRBV14 CASSQDRWYSDEQYF
TRBV24-1 CATSDSTDTGANVLTF
TRBV7-9 CASSRDTSGDTQYF
TRBV25-1 CASSEPGQGYGYTF
TRBV6-2/TRBV6-3 CASSYRAGNQPQHF
TRBV12-3/TRBV12-4 CASSISPGSQPQHF
TRBV15 CATSRDRGLGANVLTF
TRBV29-1 CSVLDAGDYGYTF
TRBV7-2 CASSLWGGQPQHF
TRBV4-2 CASSSSYGYTF
TRBV7-8 CASSQPQGAYTEAFF
TRBV7-9 CASSSTLKGPKNIQYF
TRBV7-8 CASSLVVGPRTDTQYF
TRBV29-1 CSVEFLEDTQYF
TRBV19 CASRKRSLGSSPNYGYTF
TRBV7-4 CASSLGWGQGIQETQYF
TRBV6-2/TRBV6-3 CASSWTGKTGELFF
TRBV28 CASSPPGGINEQYF
TRBV5-6 CASSLANRDEQYF
TRBV4-1 CASSQVLSLSYEQYF
TRBV6-5 CASSLPGETAEAFF
TRBV28 CASSFGPSSYNEQFF